The next 26 T cell receptor beta chains were all read from a single sample in a study of breast tumors, draining lymph nodes, adjacent tissues. Breast cancer patients provided tissue from their axillary draining lymph nodes. A single record per CDR3 protein comes from TCRdb applying MiXCR to the multiplex PCR reads. The sample lists about 230,000 distinct CDR3 sequences; roughly 32% were seen once. Sequenced material: axillary lymph node tissue. Receptors originate from a female donor with breast cancer. Some clones in this sample may be carry-over from other donors' samples.

The CDR3 loop reads CASSLSGRRGDTQYF. CDR3 nucleotides: TGTGCCAGCAGCTTAAGCGGGCGGAGGGGAGATACGCAGTATTTT. The chain joins TRBV7-3 to TRBJ2-3, with D maybe TRBD2 (6 bases). Deletions cut 1 base from V and 5 bases from J, with 13 bases between. Looked up from germline, CDR1 is SGHTA and CDR2 is FQGTGA. CDR3 size: 15 residues.

This clonotype has at least ten counts. The junction shows a germline mismatch at one end, possibly a read error. The chain recombines TRBV5-1 with TRBJ2-5; a weak D match, TRBD2 (6 bases). The CDR3 extends over 12 amino acids. Germline loops: CDR1 SGHRS, CDR2 YFSETQ. The CDR3 coding sequence is TGCGCCAGCGGTGATTGGGGGGAGACCCACTACTTC. Protein: CASGDWGETHYF.

This chain connects TRBV2 to TRBJ1-4; D is perhaps TRBD1 (5 bases). Trimming removed 10 bases from V and 4 bases from J, with 22 bases in between. This CDR3 contains 16 residues. The germline V gene has CDR1 SNHLY and CDR2 FYNNEI. The CDR3 DNA follows: TGTGCCACCCTACCAGCCGGGGCGGATAATAATGAAAAACTGTTTTTT. Its translation: CATLPAGADNNEKLFF.

As to this clonotype: This is likely a read error, given that the CDR3 carries no conserved phenylalanine or tryptophan at its end. The limits of the CDR3 on the DNA are not certain, so only TCRdb's listed CDR3 is given. The rearrangement joins TRBV10-3 to TRBJ2-1; TRBD2, the table's D call, lacks a check against the DNA. CDR1 and CDR2 (germline): ENHRY, SYGVKD. The CDR3 is 16 amino acids long, termini counted. CDR3 in amino acids: CAISEGAGTSYNEQLL.

This clonotype was picked up a small number of times. V usage is TRBV29-1 and J usage is TRBJ2-7; 16 nucleotides line up with TRBD2. From germline, CDR1 is SQVTM and CDR2 ANQGSEA. V was clipped by 7 bases and J by 3 bases; unmatched bases: 6. This CDR3 is built from 15 residues. The CDR3 DNA reads as TGCAGCGCTGAGGGACTAGCGGGAGGGGGCTACGAGCAGTACTTC. It specifies CSAEGLAGGGYEQYF.

This clonotype has just a few counts. The J gene is TRBJ1-1, the V gene TRBV29-1; 10 nucleotides line up with TRBD1. Germline values: CDR1 SQVTM, CDR2 ANQGSEA. The CDR3 has 13 amino acids. The V gene end was trimmed by 7 bases and the J gene end by 6 bases; junction bases not matched to a gene: 8. The CDR3 nucleotides read TGCAGCGCTCGACAGGGGGCGGTCGCTGAAGCTTTCTTT. Amino acids: CSARQGAVAEAFF.

This clonotype was seen at least ten times. This rearrangement joins TRBV6-1 to TRBJ2-7, with a possible D match to TRBD1 (6 bases). V lost 7 bases and J lost 1, with 14 bases in between. In germline, CDR1 is MNHNS, CDR2 SASEGT. The CDR3 length is 14 residues. The CDR3 loop reads CASTPTGQSYEQYF. The CDR3 nucleotides are TGTGCCAGCACCCCTACCGGACAGTCCTACGAGCAGTACTTC.

This clonotype was seen many times. This chain connects TRBV6-5 to TRBJ2-2; 9 positions match TRBD1. V dropped 5 bases and J dropped 6; count of bases not matched to a gene: 13. CDR1 is MNHEY and CDR2 is SVGAGI in the germline V gene. The length of the CDR3 is 17 residues. The CDR3 sequence: CASSQHQGQGISGELFF. The DNA for the CDR3 is TGTGCCAGCAGTCAACACCAGGGACAGGGTATATCCGGGGAGCTGTTTTTT.

This clonotype was seen ten or more times. The rearrangement uses TRBV12-5 and TRBJ2-1; D is ambiguous. Trimming shortened V by 3 bases and J by 9 bases, and 9 bases separated the two germline ends. This CDR3 has 12 residues. Germline values: CDR1 LGHNT, CDR2 FRNRAP. The CDR3 nucleotides are TGTGCTAGTGGTTTCCCCAATCTTGAGCAGTTCTTC. This encodes CASGFPNLEQFF.

This clonotype was counted ten times or more. The chain employs TRBV5-5 and TRBJ2-4; the D is unclear. The CDR3 spans 14 residues. The germline CDR1 and CDR2 sequences are SGHKS and YYEKEE (reference sequence). The V and J ends lost 1 base and 2 bases respectively, with 7 bases between them. The CDR3 DNA reads as TGTGCCAGCAGCTTGCCGGGTTCCAAAAACATTCAGTACTTC. It specifies CASSLPGSKNIQYF.

This clonotype was picked up many times. CDR3 region: CASSSGTGRWTDTQYF. DNA of the CDR3: TGTGCCAGCAGCTCCGGGACGGGGAGATGGACAGATACGCAGTATTTT. The chain links TRBV5-8 to TRBJ2-3, with D perhaps assigned TRBD1 or TRBD2 (5 bases each). The CDR3 runs to 16 residues. V lost 3 bases, J lost 3 bases, and 17 bases lay in between. Germline lookup yields CDR1 SGHTS and CDR2 YDEGEE.

In this sample, this clonotype turned up many times. The chain carries TRBV19 and TRBJ2-7; D is uncertain. Trimming took off 1 base at V and 3 bases at J, with 10 bases between the two ends. Germline values: CDR1 LNHDA, CDR2 SQIVND (reference sequence). The CDR3 has 14 amino acids. CDR3 protein: CASSIGQGLYEQYF. DNA for the CDR3: TGTGCCAGTAGTATAGGACAAGGCCTCTACGAGCAGTACTTC.

Comment on this clonotype: A much larger clone is a single base away; this may be a read error. V is TRBV7-6 and J is TRBJ2-5; TRBD2 agrees at 10 bases. The CDR3 loop spans 15 amino acids. Germline CDR1 and CDR2: SGHVS and FNYEAQ. The CDR3 loop is CASSQGLAAQETQHF. Here the CDR3 DNA reads TGTGCCAGCAGCCAAGGACTAGCGGCACAAGAGACCCAGCACTTC.

This clonotype was detected many times. The rearrangement links TRBV4-2 to TRBJ2-2, with TRBD1 identical over 9 bases. Looked up from germline, CDR1 is LGHNA and CDR2 is YNFKEQ. The CDR3 has 17 residues. After removal of 0 bases from V and 6 bases from J, the junction contained 8 bases not matched to a gene. CDR3 DNA: TGTGCCAGCAGCCAAGATGGGGGGACAGGGCCGGCCGGGGAGCTGTTTTTT. Residues: CASSQDGGTGPAGELFF.

Only a few counts were recorded for this clonotype. The genes are TRBV28 and TRBJ1-1; no definite D call. Between the trimmed V and J ends, which lost 3 bases and 3 bases, there was a span of 11 bases. The CDR3 length is 14 residues. Germline V gene sequence: CDR1 MDHEN, CDR2 SYDVKM. The DNA of the CDR3 is TGTGCCAGCAGTTTCTTAAGGACTTACACTGAAGCTTTCTTT. It translates to CASSFLRTYTEAFF.

Ten or more counts support this clonotype. The genes are TRBV7-2 and TRBJ1-1, with 7 bases aligning to TRBD1. V was pared by 0 bases and J by 3 bases, with 1 base of the junction left unmatched. Germline CDR1 and CDR2: SGHTA and FQGNSA. The CDR3 contains 14 residues. The CDR3 reads CASSLAQGDTEAFF. The CDR3 nucleotides are TGTGCCAGCAGCTTAGCGCAGGGGGACACTGAAGCTTTCTTT.

This clonotype was counted many times. This chain joins TRBV29-1 and TRBJ2-7; the match to TRBD2 covers 8 bases. The ends lost 4 bases at V and 0 bases at J; junction bases unmatched: 5. This CDR3 comprises 14 residues. Germline CDR1 SQVTM, CDR2 ANQGSEA. The CDR3, as DNA: TGCAGCGTTGTCCGCGGGAGGTCCTCCTACGAGCAGTACTTC. Its protein product is CSVVRGRSSYEQYF.

The sample holds a few counts of this clonotype. Compared with germline, one end of the junction differs, possibly owing to a read error. This chain links TRBV5-1 with TRBJ2-7; D is uncertain. CDR1 is SGHRS, CDR2 YFSETQ, per germline. The CDR3 spans 12 residues. In DNA form, the CDR3 reads TGCGCCAGCAGCTTGGTCGGCAACGAGCACTACTTC. Protein: CASSLVGNEHYF.

The table lists this clonotype with a count of one. This may stem from a read error, because a much larger clone lies one nucleotide away. The chain carries TRBV5-5 and TRBJ2-7; D is uncertain. The CDR3 runs to 15 residues. V lost 1 base and J lost 0, with 11 bases in between. CDR1 is SGHKS and CDR2 is YYEKEE in the germline V gene (reference sequence). CDR3 sequence (DNA): TGTGCCAGCAGCTTGCCCCCCCACAGCTCCTACGAGCAGTACTTC. Residues: CASSLPPHSSYEQYF.

The sample holds many counts of this clonotype. V gene TRBV7-2 combines with J gene TRBJ2-2; D ambiguous. The germline V gene has CDR1 SGHTA and CDR2 FQGNSA. The CDR3 has 15 residues. Trimming shortened V by 1 base and J by 5 bases, and 11 bases separated the two germline ends. CDR3 residues: CASSLGRAETGELFF. In DNA form, the CDR3 reads TGTGCCAGCAGCTTAGGTCGCGCGGAGACCGGGGAGCTGTTTTTT.

This clonotype appeared many times. The chain has TRBV19 and TRBJ1-5, with D unresolved. Germline CDR1 reads LNHDA; CDR2 reads SQIVND (reference sequence). CDR3 length: 14 amino acids. The V end was cut by 2 bases, the J end by 2 bases, with 7 bases between. CDR3 loop: CASSISWGNQPQHF. DNA of the CDR3: TGTGCCAGTAGTATATCGTGGGGCAATCAGCCCCAGCATTTT.

This clonotype was counted ten times or more. The chain recombines TRBV27 with TRBJ1-3; D is possibly TRBD1 (5 bases). Germline CDR1 reads MNHEY; CDR2 reads SMNVEV (reference sequence). The CDR3 contains 15 residues. V was shortened by 2 bases and J by 3 bases, with 11 bases between the two germline ends. The CDR3 region is CASSLQGRSGNTIYF. The CDR3 nucleotides are TGTGCCAGCAGTTTACAGGGAAGAAGTGGAAACACCATATATTTT.

This clonotype showed up many times. The chain recombines TRBV29-1 with TRBJ2-3; 7 nucleotides align to TRBD2. After removal of 4 bases from V and 6 bases from J, the junction contained 10 bases not matched to a gene. Germline CDR1 SQVTM, CDR2 ANQGSEA. The CDR3 is made up of 14 amino acids. This CDR3 reads CSVGLGGRGDTQYF. CDR3 bases: TGCAGCGTTGGGTTGGGCGGGAGAGGGGATACGCAGTATTTT.

This clonotype occurred many times. V gene TRBV5-8 combines with J gene TRBJ1-6; maybe TRBD1 (6 bases). Germline CDR1 SGHTS, CDR2 YDEGEE. The CDR3 is made up of 17 amino acids. V was clipped by 4 bases and J by 1 base, with 15 bases between them. The CDR3: CASSPAGARSYNSPLHF. As DNA, the CDR3 is TGTGCCAGCAGCCCGGCAGGGGCACGGTCCTATAATTCACCCCTCCACTTT. Drawing the rest from reference TRBV5-8 and TRBJ1-6, the complete variable domain is EAGVTQSPTHLIKTRGQQATLRCSPISGHTSVYWYQQALGLGLQFLLWYDEGEERNRGNFPPRFSGRQFPNYSSELNVNALELEDSALYLCASSPAGARSYNSPLHFGNGTRLTVT.

The chain uses TRBV13 and TRBJ1-4, with D perhaps matching TRBD1 (5 bases). The ends were cut back, 11 bases at V and 0 bases at J, with 10 bases in the middle. There are 13 residues in the CDR3. The germline V gene has CDR1 PRHDT and CDR2 FYEKMQ (reference sequence). The CDR3 DNA follows: TGTGCCGTACAGGACACAACTAATGAAAAACTGTTTTTT. It codes for CAVQDTTNEKLFF.

This clonotype was seen many times. V gene TRBV6-5 combines with J gene TRBJ2-1; TRBD2 matches at 9 bases. This CDR3 spans 15 amino acids. Unmatched junction bases numbered 9, after V lost 6 bases and J lost 6 bases. CDR1 MNHEY and CDR2 SVGAGI come from the germline V gene. CDR3 sequence reads: CASRLGLARGNEQFF. In DNA form, the CDR3 reads TGTGCCAGCAGACTCGGACTAGCGAGGGGCAATGAGCAGTTCTTC.